The entry below describes one T cell receptor beta chain. Its antigen remains unidentified. These data originate in a study of blood T cells in healthy people across ages. Findings and limits, study-wide: While age rose, TCR beta diversity per million T cells dropped in a roughly linear way.

With 2 bases clipped from V and 10 bases from J, the junction kept 8 bases outside the gene matches. CDR3 length equals 15 residues. Per the germline V gene, CDR1 is MDHEN and CDR2 is SYDVKM. Alongside a J-beta primer mix, a sample-barcoded 5' primer served in a second PCR lasting about 7 to 11 cycles. Each cDNA molecule carried a tag from a template-switch adaptor that contained 12 random nucleotides. Using its own MiXCR run on the 5' RACE reads, TCRdb lists one record per CDR3 protein. Here the sample spans around 2 million distinct CDR3 sequences, roughly two fifths being singletons. What was sequenced was blood. This TCR derives from a human donor in good health. The chain combines TRBV28 with TRBJ2-1; 10 nucleotides align to TRBD2. The CDR3 nucleotides are TGTGCCAGCAGTTTAAGCGGGGGGGCGGTAGGGGAGCAGTTCTTC. This codes for CASSLSGGAVGEQFF.